This TCR beta chain was found in a study of blood T cell repertoires in COVID-19. Across the study: COVID-19 samples collected from the United States, Italy and Spain covered acute and convalescent phases.

As originally analysed: Quantification of nucleated cells was approximated via reference gene primer amplification. Sequencing used immunoSEQ multiplex PCR; TCRdb keeps in-frame clones, though not all of them. The V and J calls and clone size are taken from that table; D and trimming were inferred from the DNA. The sample has nearly 50,000 clones, over 75% seen once. This receptor was obtained from a human donor in a cohort sampled during active COVID-19. Specimen: peripheral blood.

CDR3 nucleotides: TGTGCCAGCAGCCGCTTAGGGACTAGCGGACGGTACGAGCAGTACTTC. Translated, it gives CASSRLGTSGRYEQYF. V gene TRBV3-1 (or the pseudogene TRBV3-2) combines with J gene TRBJ2-7; TRBD2 matches 11 bases. Trimming removed 4 bases from V and 4 bases from J; junction bases left unmatched: 9. Germline V gene lookup returns CDR1 LGHDT and CDR2 YNNKEL (reference sequence). The CDR3 contains 16 residues.